This T cell receptor beta chain was identified in a study of T cell clonotyping in hematopoietic cell transplantation. The assay was immunoSEQ multiplex PCR, and TCRdb's table has in-frame clones only and misses some. There are approximately 46,000 clones in the sample; about nine tenths occur only once, and 5.5% to 7% lies in the top ten. Germline V lookup: CDR1 MNHEY, CDR2 SVGAGI. The junction had 16 bases not matched to a gene; V was cut back by 7 bases and J by 11 bases. The CDR3 totals 15 residues. Time point given: recipient sample about 28 days before transplant, after cytoreduction. The chain is built from TRBV6-5 and TRBJ1-1, with TRBD1 identical over 10 bases. The clonotype was recovered from a man aged 60-69 years with biphenotypic leukemia. Some clones in this sample may be carry-over from other donors' samples. Sequencing was performed on peripheral blood mononuclear cells, taken before stem cell transplant. For the CDR3, the DNA is TGTGCCAGCATTCCCGCCGGGACAGGGGCCTTGAGGGCTTTCTTT. This translates into CASIPAGTGALRAFF.